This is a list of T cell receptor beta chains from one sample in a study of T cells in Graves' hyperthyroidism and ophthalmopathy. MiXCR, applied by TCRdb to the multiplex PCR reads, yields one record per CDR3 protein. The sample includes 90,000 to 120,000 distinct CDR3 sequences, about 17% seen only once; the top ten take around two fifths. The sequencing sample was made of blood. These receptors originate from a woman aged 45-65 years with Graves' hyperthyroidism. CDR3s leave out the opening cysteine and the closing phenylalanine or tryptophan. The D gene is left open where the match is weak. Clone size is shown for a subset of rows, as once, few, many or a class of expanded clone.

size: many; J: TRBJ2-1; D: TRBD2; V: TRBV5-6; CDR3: ASSVLAGGPISYNEQF
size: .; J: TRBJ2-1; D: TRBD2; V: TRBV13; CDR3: ASSYGGEVYNEQF
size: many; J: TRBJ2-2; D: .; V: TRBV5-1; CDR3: ASSPAVTGELF
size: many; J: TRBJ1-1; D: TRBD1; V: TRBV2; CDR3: ASSEVPGGASGSEAF
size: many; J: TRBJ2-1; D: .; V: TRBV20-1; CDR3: SAVDPSSYNEQF
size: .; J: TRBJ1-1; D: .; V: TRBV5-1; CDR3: ASSLTIRTEAF
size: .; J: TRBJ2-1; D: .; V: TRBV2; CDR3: AFRAYNEQF
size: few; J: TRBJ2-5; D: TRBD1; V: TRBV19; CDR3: ASSNPRDREVRETQY
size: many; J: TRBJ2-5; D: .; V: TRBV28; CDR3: ASRTGRETQY
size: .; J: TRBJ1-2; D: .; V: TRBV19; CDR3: ASTLVEGRGYT
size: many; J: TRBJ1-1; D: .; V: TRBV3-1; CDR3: ASSPSNLNTEAF
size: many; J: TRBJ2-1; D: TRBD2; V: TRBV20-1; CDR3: SARLAGARQF
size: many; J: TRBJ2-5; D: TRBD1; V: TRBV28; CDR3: ATKDRGYGETQY
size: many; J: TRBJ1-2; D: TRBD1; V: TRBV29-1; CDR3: SAGQGAGGYT
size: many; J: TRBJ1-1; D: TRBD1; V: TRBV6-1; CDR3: ASSDREGNTEAF
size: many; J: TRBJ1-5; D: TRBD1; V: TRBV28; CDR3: ASSTSGGEFLQH
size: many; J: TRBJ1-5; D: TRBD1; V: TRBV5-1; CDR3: ASSFTGQGLRNSNQPQH
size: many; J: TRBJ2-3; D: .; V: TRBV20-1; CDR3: SARGGTDTQY
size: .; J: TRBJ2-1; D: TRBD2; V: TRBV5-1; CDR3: ASSRGTGTSVNEQF
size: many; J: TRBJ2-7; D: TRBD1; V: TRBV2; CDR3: ASMGPSTDRDRGGYEQY
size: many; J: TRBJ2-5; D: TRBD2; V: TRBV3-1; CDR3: ASSQEAGGSGETQY
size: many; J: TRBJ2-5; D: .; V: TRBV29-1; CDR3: SVEGIQETQY